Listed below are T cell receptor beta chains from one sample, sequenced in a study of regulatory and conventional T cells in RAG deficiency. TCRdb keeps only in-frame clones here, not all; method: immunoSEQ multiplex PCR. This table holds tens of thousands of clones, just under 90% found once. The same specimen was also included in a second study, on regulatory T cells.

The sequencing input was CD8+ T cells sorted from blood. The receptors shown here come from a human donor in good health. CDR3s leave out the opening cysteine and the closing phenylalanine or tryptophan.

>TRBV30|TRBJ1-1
AWSTTGSRPEAF
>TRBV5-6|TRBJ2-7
ASSGMGQGFYEQY
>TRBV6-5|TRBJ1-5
ASSPDRAGQPQH
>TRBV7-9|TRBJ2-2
ASSPRGDTGELF
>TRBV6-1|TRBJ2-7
ASRPGTGSYEQY
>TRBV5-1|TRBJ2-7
ASQAGTGAYEQY
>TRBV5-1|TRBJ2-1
ASSFLADSSYNEQF
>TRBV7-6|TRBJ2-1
ASSLGAGGLYNEQF
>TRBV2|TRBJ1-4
ASSGIESATNEKLF
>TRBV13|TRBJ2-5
ASSLSRTGETQY
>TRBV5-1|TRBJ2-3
ASSLGTSFADTQY
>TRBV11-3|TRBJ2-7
ASSLEGQLPYEQY
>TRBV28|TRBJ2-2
ASSSHPGELF
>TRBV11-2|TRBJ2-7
ASSTNRGIYEQY
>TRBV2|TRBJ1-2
ASSESTGGWEGYT
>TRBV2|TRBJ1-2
ASRTEEDSNYGYT
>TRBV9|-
ASSPWTGAYEQY
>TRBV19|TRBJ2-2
ASSAAWPVQGALVTGELF
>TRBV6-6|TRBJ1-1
ASGGGEAF
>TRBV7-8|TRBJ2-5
ASSSLAGEGLETQY
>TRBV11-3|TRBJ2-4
ASSGGTGENIQY
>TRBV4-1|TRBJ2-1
ASSPTSGSPHEQF
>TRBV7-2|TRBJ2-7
ASSPSSYEQY
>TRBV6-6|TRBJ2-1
ASRTGTGAHEQF
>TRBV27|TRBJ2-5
ASSHRGLEY
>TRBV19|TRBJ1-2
ASSDYRGEGANYGYT
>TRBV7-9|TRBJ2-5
ASSTGLAEGTQY
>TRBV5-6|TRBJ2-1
ASSARLAGAGYNEQF
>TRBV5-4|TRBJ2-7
ASSSRDGGTYEQY
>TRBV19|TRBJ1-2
ASRLTDRQDNYGYT
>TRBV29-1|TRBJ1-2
SADSSGYT
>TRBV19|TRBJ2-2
ASSISLAGGLSTGELF
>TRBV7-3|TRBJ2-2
ASSLSGTGELF
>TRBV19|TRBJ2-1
ASTPRGDRAFSSYNEQF
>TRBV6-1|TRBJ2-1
ASFNGTIYNEQF
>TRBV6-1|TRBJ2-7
ASSGPREGDEQY
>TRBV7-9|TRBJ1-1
ASSLESYRGPDTEAF
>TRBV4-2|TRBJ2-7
ASSQESGGRSYEQY
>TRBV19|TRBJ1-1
ASSMDRGYSLNTEAF
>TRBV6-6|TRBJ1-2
ASSYATNYGYT
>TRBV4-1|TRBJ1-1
ASSSGETEAF
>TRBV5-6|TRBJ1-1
ASSFGGGIETEAF
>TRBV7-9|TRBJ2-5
ASSLNQETQY
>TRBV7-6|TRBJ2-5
ASSLAQEGEETQY
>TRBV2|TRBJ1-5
ASDQGDSNQPQH
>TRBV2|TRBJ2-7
ASSTGQGLNEQY
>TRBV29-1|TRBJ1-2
SVDRQGAGYT
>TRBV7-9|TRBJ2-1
ASSLSTGTINEQF
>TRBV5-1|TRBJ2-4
ASSLISGEFKNIQY
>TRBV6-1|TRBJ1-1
ASMLVGRTAF
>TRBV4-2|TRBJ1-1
ASSHDRGTEAF
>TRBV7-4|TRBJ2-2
ASSLSGPTGPTGELF
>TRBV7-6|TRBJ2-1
ASSPGSDLRLF
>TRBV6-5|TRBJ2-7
ASSYSRGAYEQY